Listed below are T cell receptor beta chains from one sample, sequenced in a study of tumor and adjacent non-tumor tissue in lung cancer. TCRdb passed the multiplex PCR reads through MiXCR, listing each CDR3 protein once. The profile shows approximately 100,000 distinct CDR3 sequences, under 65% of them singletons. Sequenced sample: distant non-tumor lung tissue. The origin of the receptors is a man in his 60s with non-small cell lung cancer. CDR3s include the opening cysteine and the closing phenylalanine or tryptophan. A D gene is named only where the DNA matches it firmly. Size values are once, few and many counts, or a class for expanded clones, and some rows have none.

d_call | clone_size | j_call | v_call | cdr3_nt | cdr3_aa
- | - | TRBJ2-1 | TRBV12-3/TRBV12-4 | TGTGCCAGCAGTTTAGACCCAGGTCGATCCTACGATGAGCACTTCTTC | CASSLDPGRSYDEHFF
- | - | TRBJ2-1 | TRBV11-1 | TGTGCCAACAGCTTACGGGCTTCCTACGATGAGCAGTTCTTC | CANSLRASYDEQFF
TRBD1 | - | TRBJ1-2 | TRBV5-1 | TGCGCCAGCAGCATTAACGGGACAGATTATGGCTACACCTTC | CASSINGTDYGYTF
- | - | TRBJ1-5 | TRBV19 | TGTGCCAGTAGTATCCTGGGGGGCAATCAGCCCCAGCATTTT | CASSILGGNQPQHF
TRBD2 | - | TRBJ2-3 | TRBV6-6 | TGTGTCAACAGTTTAAGAGGGACTAGCGGGGGAGCTAACACAGATACGCAGTATTTT | CVNSLRGTSGGANTDTQYF
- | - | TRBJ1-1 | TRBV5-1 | TGCGCCAGCAGTTTAGGGGGGGGAGGAGTGAACACTGAAGCTTTCTTT | CASSLGGGGVNTEAFF
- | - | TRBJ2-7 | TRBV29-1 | TGCAGCGCCACAGCGGTTTCCTACGAGCATCACTTC | CSATAVSYEHHF
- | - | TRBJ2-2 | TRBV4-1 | TGCGCCAGTAGTCAAGGGCAAGGACCCGCCGCCGGGGTGCTGTTTTTT | CASSQGQGPAAGVLFF
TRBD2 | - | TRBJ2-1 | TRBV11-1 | TGTGCCTGCAGCAAGGAGCGGGAGCCGAATTTCTTC | CACSKEREPNFF
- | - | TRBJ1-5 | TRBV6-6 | TGTGTGAGCAAGGGTAGCAATCAGTCCCAGCATTTT | CVSKGSNQSQHF
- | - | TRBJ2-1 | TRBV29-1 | TGCAGCGTTATAAGCTGGTGCAGGGGACGAAGTGCGACCCCGTTCTTC | CSVISWCRGRSATPFF
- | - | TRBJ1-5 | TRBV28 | TGTGCCAGCAGTTTAGGGGGTTTAAGGCAACCCCATCATTTT | CASSLGGLRQPHHF
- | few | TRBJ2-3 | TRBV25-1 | TGTGCCAGCAGTGAATATAATGACACAGATACGCAGTATTTT | CASSEYNDTDTQYF
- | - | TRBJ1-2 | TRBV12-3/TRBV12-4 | TGTGCCAGCAGTCGAGACAGTCAGGGCTGCACCTTC | CASSRDSQGCTF
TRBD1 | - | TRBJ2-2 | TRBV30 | TGTCCCGGGGCCAGGGGGCAAGACACCGGGGAGCTGTTTTTT | CPGARGQDTGELFF
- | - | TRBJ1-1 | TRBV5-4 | TGTGCCAGCAGCTCTCAGGGAGGAACTGAAGCTCTCTTT | CASSSQGGTEALF
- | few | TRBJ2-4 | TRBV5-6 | TGTGCCAGCAGCTTGGGACAGGCCAGAAACATTCAGTACTTC | CASSLGQARNIQYF
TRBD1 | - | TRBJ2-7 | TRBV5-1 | TGCGCCAGCAGTCCGGGACAGGATAGCCTCTACGGGCAGTACTTC | CASSPGQDSLYGQYF
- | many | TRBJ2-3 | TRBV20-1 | TGCAGTGCGCTAGGGAATACGCAGTATTTT | CSALGNTQYF
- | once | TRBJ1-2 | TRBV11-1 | TGTGCCAGCATCCAGGGGACCGAGGATGGCTACACCTTC | CASIQGTEDGYTF